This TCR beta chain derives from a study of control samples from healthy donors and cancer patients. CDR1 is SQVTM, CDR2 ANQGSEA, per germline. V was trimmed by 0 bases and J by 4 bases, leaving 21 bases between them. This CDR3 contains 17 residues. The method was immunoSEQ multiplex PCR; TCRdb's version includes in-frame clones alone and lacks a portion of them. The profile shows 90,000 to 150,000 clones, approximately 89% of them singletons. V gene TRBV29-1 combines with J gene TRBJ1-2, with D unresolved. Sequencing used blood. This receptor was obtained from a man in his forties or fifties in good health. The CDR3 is CSVEDVVEKSSGYGYTF. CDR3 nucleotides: TGCAGCGTTGAAGACGTCGTCGAAAAGTCCTCAGGCTATGGCTACACCTTC.